What follows describes a single TCR beta chain. Its antigen remains unidentified. This CDR3 region has 16 residues. The V gene end was trimmed by 4 bases and the J gene end by 2 bases; junction bases not matched to a gene: 6. Germline lookup yields CDR1 LGHNA and CDR2 YNFKEQ. This entry is derived from a study of T cell clones after liver transplantation. On the study more broadly: TCRbeta sequencing after a pre-transplant mixed lymphocyte reaction identified graft-donor-reactive clones, later tracked in post-transplant blood. Draws occurred before transplant, before withdrawal, and after complete or failed withdrawal. Study-wide results and limits: A larger donor-reactive than third-party decline suggested partial antigen-specific deletion. In most of the 8 subjects, circulating graft-donor-reactive CD4 TCRbeta sequences fell significantly after transplant.

The method was immunoSEQ multiplex PCR; TCRdb's version includes in-frame clones alone and lacks a portion of them. The sample shows more than 45,000 clones, 70% of them seen only once. Sequenced here: CD4+ T cells from blood, sampled at the approximately 15-month timepoint. The J gene is TRBJ2-5, the V gene TRBV4-2; 11 bases line up with TRBD2. The sequence was obtained from a human patient who received a liver transplant. T cells may partly derive from the graft donor. The CDR3 region is CASSLGGTSGQETQYF. As DNA, the CDR3 is TGTGCCAGCAGCCTCGGGGGGACTAGCGGACAAGAGACCCAGTACTTC.